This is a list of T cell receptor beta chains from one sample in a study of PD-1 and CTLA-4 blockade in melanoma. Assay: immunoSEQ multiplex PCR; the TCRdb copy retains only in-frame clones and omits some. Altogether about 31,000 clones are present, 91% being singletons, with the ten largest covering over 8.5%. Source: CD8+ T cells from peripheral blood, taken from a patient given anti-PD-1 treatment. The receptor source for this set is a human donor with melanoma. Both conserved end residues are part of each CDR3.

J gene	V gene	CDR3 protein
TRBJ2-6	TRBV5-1	CASSLLGLGANVLTF
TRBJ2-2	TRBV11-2	CASSTIGGNTGELFF
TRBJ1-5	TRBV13	CASSQRGQPQHF
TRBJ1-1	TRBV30	CAWSPGTGAEAFF
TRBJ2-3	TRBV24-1	CATSEFSGRASQADTQYF
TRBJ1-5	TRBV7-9	CASSLAAGNQPQHF
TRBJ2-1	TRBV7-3	CASSFGDTEQFF
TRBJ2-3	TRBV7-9	CASNGGLVSTDTQYF
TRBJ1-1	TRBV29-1	CSVADRLNTEAFF
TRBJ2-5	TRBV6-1	CASSEGGGRETQYF
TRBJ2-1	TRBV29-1	CSVEHPLSLAVYNEQFF
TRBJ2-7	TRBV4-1	CASSQGLGEQYF